These 16 T cell receptor beta chains were sequenced from one sample in a study of T cells in Graves' hyperthyroidism and ophthalmopathy. RNA transcripts provided the source from which TCR beta CDR3 regions were amplified. A first-round RT-PCR of the TCR CDR3 used the HTBI primer set. Each CDR3 protein gets one entry after TCRdb re-called the multiplex PCR reads with MiXCR. Of about 290,000 distinct CDR3 sequences in the sample, around 19% were seen once. The sequenced material came from blood. The receptors derive from a man in his fifties with Graves' ophthalmopathy.

As for this clonotype: With a much larger clone just one base away, this may be a read error. The rearrangement joins TRBV11-2 to TRBJ2-5, with D possibly matching TRBD2 (5 bases). Germline V gene data show CDR1 as SGHAT and CDR2 as FQNNGV. CDR3 length: 13 amino acids. In DNA, the CDR3 is TGTGCCGGCAGCTTAGAGGGTGTTTTGACCCAGTACTTC. Translation gives CAGSLEGVLTQYF.

The chain uses TRBV24-1 and TRBJ1-5; tentative D call: TRBD1 (5 bases). Trimming took off 0 bases at V and 4 bases at J, with 6 bases between the two ends. Per germline, CDR1 KGHDR and CDR2 SFDVKD. This CDR3 is built from 14 residues. This chain's CDR3 is CATSDLGGNQPQHF. CDR3 in DNA: TGTGCCACCAGTGATTTGGGGGGAAATCAGCCCCAGCATTTT.

The rearrangement links TRBV5-6 to TRBJ2-1; 7 bases match TRBD1. The CDR3 runs to 19 residues. The germline CDR1 and CDR2 sequences are SGHDT and YYEEEE. The V and J ends lost 3 bases and 4 bases, in that order; junction bases with no gene match: 19. In nucleotides, the CDR3 is TGTGCCAGCAGCTCTGTCGTCCGACAGGGCCCTAGGGGGTACAATGAGCAGTTCTTC. It specifies CASSSVVRQGPRGYNEQFF.

This clonotype has more than one count but fewer than ten. This chain joins TRBV28 and TRBJ1-4; D gene unclear. Trimming removed 1 base from V and 7 bases from J, with 13 bases in between. The germline V gene encodes CDR1 MDHEN and CDR2 SYDVKM. The CDR3 totals 15 residues. The CDR3 DNA reads as TGTGCCAGCAGTTTATTTGACTCTGGAGGTGAAAAACTGTTTTTT. Translated: CASSLFDSGGEKLFF.

This clonotype appeared a single time. V usage is TRBV6-2 or TRBV6-3 and J usage is TRBJ1-2; TRBD1 is a possible D gene (5 bases). CDR1 and CDR2 from the germline V gene are MNHEY and SVGEGT. Trimming took off 6 bases at V and 10 bases at J, with 15 bases between the two ends. The CDR3 contains 12 residues. This CDR3 is CASRTGRQDYTF. In nucleotides, the CDR3 is TGTGCCAGCAGAACGGGACGCCAAGACTACACCTTC.

This clonotype was found many times. The gene calls are TRBV11-3 and TRBJ2-2, with TRBD2 matching over 14 bases. V was pared by 5 bases and J by 4 bases, with 9 bases of the junction left unmatched. The germline V gene has CDR1 SGHNT and CDR2 YENEEA. This CDR3 is built from 18 residues. The CDR3 DNA reads TGTGCCAGCAGCAGCGGGACTAGCGGGAGTTTGGGCACCGGGGAGCTGTTTTTT. Encoded protein: CASSSGTSGSLGTGELFF.

On this clonotype: A read error is possible here, since a much larger clone lies one base away. The chain uses TRBV30 and TRBJ2-7; D perhaps matches TRBD2 (5 bases). Germline V gene data show CDR1 as GTSNPN and CDR2 as SVGIG (reference sequence). The CDR3 is 14 residues long. The CDR3 sequence: CAWSVHTSGDEQHF. The CDR3 DNA follows: TGTGCCTGGAGTGTACATACTAGTGGTGACGAGCAGCACTTC.

This clonotype occurred many times. This chain links TRBV6-1 with TRBJ1-5, with unresolved D. Looked up from germline, CDR1 is MNHNS and CDR2 is SASEGT. This CDR3 spans 17 amino acids. Trimming pared 8 bases from V and 0 bases from J, leaving 20 bases between. DNA for the CDR3: TGTGCCAGCCGTGGGCACCACGGCCGATATAGCAATCAGCCCCAGCATTTT. Encoded protein: CASRGHHGRYSNQPQHF.

This clonotype has more than one count but fewer than ten. V usage is TRBV28 and J usage is TRBJ2-1, with 11 bases fitting TRBD2. The CDR3 has 15 amino acids. CDR1 and CDR2 (germline): MDHEN, SYDVKM. V lost 6 bases and J lost 9; bases outside the gene matches: 10. CDR3 DNA sequence: TGTGCCAGCAGCGTAGCGGGAGGGCGGGTTGGTGAGCAGTTCTTC. Residues: CASSVAGGRVGEQFF.

The sample holds a few counts of this clonotype. This chain joins TRBV7-8 and TRBJ1-1; D is possibly TRBD1 (6 bases). CDR1 SGHVS and CDR2 FQNEAQ come from the germline V gene. The CDR3 runs 17 residues. Deletions cut 3 bases from V and 4 bases from J, with 21 bases between. In nucleotides, the CDR3 is TGTGCCAGCAGCTTCTCTTCGGGGGGCGCGGGTCGCACTGAAGCTTTCTTT. Protein: CASSFSSGGAGRTEAFF. Supplemented by reference TRBV7-8 and TRBJ1-1, the full variable domain reads GAGVSQSPRYKVAKRGQDVALRCDPISGHVSLFWYQQALGQGPEFLTYFQNEAQLDKSGLPSDRFFAERPEGSVSTLKIQRTQQEDSAVYLCASSFSSGGAGRTEAFFGQGTRLTVV.

CDR3 nucleotides: TGTGCCAGCAGCTGGGGAGGGCGGGAAGAGACCCAGTACTTC. Translated: CASSWGGREETQYF. The rearrangement joins TRBV5-4 to TRBJ2-5; TRBD2 matches at 7 bases. J lost 3 bases, V lost 3 bases, and 5 bases had no gene match. CDR3 length: 14 residues. Germline V CDR1 and CDR2: SGHNT, YYREEE (reference sequence).

This clonotype was found many times. The chain carries TRBV4-1 and TRBJ2-7; no definite D call. This CDR3 is built from 14 residues. Germline CDR1 MGHRA, CDR2 YSYEKL. V lost 0 bases and J lost 2, with 8 bases in between. CDR3 nucleotide sequence: TGCGCCAGCAGCCAAGAAGGCAGCCCCTACGAGCAGTACTTC. This sequence encodes CASSQEGSPYEQYF.

This clonotype was counted at least ten times. The chain carries TRBV29-1 and TRBJ1-1; a weak D match, TRBD1 (5 bases). Between the trimmed V and J ends, which lost 6 bases and 5 bases, there was a span of 13 bases. The CDR3 contains 12 residues. Germline V CDR1 and CDR2: SQVTM, ANQGSEA. This chain's CDR3 is CSVAPGGTEAFF. In nucleotides, the CDR3 is TGCAGCGTCGCCCCGGGGGGAACTGAAGCTTTCTTT.

The sample holds many counts of this clonotype. In DNA form, the CDR3 reads TGTGCCAGCAGTTACCGGGACTCCCAGGTCGATACGCAGTATTTT. Its translation: CASSYRDSQVDTQYF. The chain combines TRBV12-3 or TRBV12-4 with TRBJ2-3; tentatively, D is TRBD2 (6 bases). V dropped 4 bases and J dropped 6 bases, with 17 bases sitting between them. This CDR3 has 15 amino acids.

The J gene is TRBJ2-3, the V gene TRBV19, with 10 bases aligning to TRBD2. CDR3 size: 16 residues. V gave up 5 bases and J gave up 5 bases; unmatched junction bases: 10. Germline assignment: CDR1 LNHDA and CDR2 SQIVND (reference sequence). In nucleotides, the CDR3 is TGTGCCAGTAGTGCGCCAGCGGGAGGGCCTAGAGATACGCAGTATTTT. Translation gives CASSAPAGGPRDTQYF.

In its sample, this clonotype was seen many times. V gene TRBV7-8 combines with J gene TRBJ2-7; tentatively, D is TRBD2 (6 bases). Germline lookup yields CDR1 SGHVS and CDR2 FQNEAQ. CDR3 size: 14 residues. Trimming pared 3 bases from V and 2 bases from J, leaving 11 bases between. CDR3 loop: CASSLVAATYEQYF. In nucleotides, the CDR3 is TGTGCCAGCAGCTTGGTAGCGGCTACCTACGAGCAGTACTTC.